This T cell receptor (beta chain) is from a study of T cell repertoires in cytomegalovirus infection. Study background: Indications came from public TCR beta signatures; they pointed to CMV infection and to a matching HLA type. Study-level points and caveats: Dominating the ex vivo response were TCR beta clonotypes that were CMV-specific and HLA-C-restricted.

The germline CDR1 and CDR2 sequences are DFQATT and SNEGSKA (reference sequence). There are 15 residues in the CDR3. V shed 5 bases, J shed 3 bases, and the junction held 7 bases outside the gene matches. One entry per CDR3 protein results from TCRdb running MiXCR on the reads. The sample lists about 600,000 distinct CDR3 sequences, 24% occurring once. In this sample, this clonotype turned up a few times. Its antigen is unidentified. The sequenced material came from CD8+ T cells from PBMCs. The clonotype was recovered from a human donor in good health (CMV status not recorded). Some clones in this sample may be carry-over from other donors' samples. The chain is built from TRBV20-1 and TRBJ2-1, with 10 bases matching TRBD2. The CDR3 spells CSASGLAEVYNEQFF. CDR3 coding DNA: TGCAGTGCTTCCGGACTAGCGGAGGTCTACAATGAGCAGTTCTTC.